Reported below is one TCR beta chain. The same CDR3 can be traced to other DNA sequences in this sample. Germline V gene data show CDR1 as MNHEY and CDR2 as SVGAGI. The J segment lost 4 bases and the V segment lost 2 bases, leaving 5 bases of the junction unmatched. The CDR3 runs to 15 residues. These data originate in a study of blood T cell repertoires in COVID-19. Study-wide context: In each case, the material was cDNA or gDNA derived from T cells, B-cell-depleted T cells, or PBMCs.

In the authors' methods: The authors estimated nucleated cell counts from reference gene primer amplification. TCRdb's table, derived via immunoSEQ multiplex PCR, lists solely in-frame clones and lacks some. That table gives V, J and clone size, and the DNA gave D and trimming. The sample contains 300,000 or so clones, roughly nine tenths of which appear only once. The rearrangement links TRBV6-5 to TRBJ2-1; 7 bases agree with TRBD2. The sequence was collected from a man aged 18 to 29 who had recovered from COVID-19. The specimen sequenced was peripheral blood. The CDR3 spells CASSYGLAEYNEQFF. DNA for the CDR3: TGTGCCAGCAGTTACGGGCTAGCGGAGTACAATGAGCAGTTCTTC.